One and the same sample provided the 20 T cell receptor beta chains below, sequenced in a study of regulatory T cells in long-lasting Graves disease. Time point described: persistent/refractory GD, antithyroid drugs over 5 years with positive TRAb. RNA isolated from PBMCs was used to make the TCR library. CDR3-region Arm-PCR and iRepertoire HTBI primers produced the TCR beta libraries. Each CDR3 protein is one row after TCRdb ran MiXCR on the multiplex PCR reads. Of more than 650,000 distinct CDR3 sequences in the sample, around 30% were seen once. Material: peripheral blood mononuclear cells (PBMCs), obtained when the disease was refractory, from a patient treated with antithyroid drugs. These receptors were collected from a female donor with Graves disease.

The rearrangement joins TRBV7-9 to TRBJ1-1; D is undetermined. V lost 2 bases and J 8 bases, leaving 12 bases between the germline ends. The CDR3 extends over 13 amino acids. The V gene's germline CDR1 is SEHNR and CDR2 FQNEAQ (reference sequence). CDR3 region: CASSLTADGEAFF. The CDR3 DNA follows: TGTGCCAGCAGCTTAACAGCGGACGGGGAAGCTTTCTTT.

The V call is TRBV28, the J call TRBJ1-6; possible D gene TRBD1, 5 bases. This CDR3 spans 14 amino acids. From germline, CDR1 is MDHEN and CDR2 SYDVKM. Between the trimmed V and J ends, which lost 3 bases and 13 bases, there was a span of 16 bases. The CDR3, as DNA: TGTGCCAGCAGTTTGTTCAACAGGAGGGAGCCCCTCCACTTT. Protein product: CASSLFNRREPLHF.

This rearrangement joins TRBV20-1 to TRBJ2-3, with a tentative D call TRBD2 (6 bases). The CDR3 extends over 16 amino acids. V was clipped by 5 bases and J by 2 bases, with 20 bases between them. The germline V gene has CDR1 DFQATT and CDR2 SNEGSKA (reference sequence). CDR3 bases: TGCAGTGCTGCCCTCGGAGGGCCTGGTGTCACAGATACGCAGTATTTT. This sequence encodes CSAALGGPGVTDTQYF.

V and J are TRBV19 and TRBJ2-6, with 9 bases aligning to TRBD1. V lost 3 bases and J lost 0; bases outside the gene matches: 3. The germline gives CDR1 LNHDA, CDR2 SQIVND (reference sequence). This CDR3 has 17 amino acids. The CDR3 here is CASSITGGSSGANVLTF. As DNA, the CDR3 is TGTGCCAGTAGTATCACAGGGGGCTCCTCTGGGGCCAACGTCCTGACTTTC. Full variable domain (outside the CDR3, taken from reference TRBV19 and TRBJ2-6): DGGITQSPKYLFRKEGQNVTLSCEQNLNHDAMYWYRQDPGQGLRLIYYSQIVNDFQKGDIAEGYSVSREKKESFPLTVTSAQKNPTAFYLCASSITGGSSGANVLTFGAGSRLTVL.

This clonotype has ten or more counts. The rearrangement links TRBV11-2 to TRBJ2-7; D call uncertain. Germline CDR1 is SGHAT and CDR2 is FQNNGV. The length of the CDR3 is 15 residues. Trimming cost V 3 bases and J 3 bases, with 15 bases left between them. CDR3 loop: CASSFEPTAFYEQYF. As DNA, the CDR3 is TGTGCCAGCAGCTTCGAACCCACAGCATTCTACGAGCAGTACTTC.

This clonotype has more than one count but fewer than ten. This CDR3 is CASSFNRREAFF. CDR3 DNA: TGTGCCAGCAGCTTCAACCGTAGAGAAGCTTTCTTT. The chain has TRBV13 and TRBJ1-1, with D unresolved. The germline V and J ends were trimmed by 3 bases and 8 bases, with 10 bases remaining between them. CDR1 and CDR2 from the germline V gene are PRHDT and FYEKMQ (reference sequence). This CDR3 has 12 amino acids.

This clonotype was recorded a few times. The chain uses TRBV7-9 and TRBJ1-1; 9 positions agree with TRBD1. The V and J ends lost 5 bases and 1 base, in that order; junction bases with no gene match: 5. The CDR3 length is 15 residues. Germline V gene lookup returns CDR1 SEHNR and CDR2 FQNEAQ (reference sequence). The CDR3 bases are TGTGCCAGCAGCCTTATACAGGGGGCGAACACTGAAGCTTTCTTT. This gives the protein CASSLIQGANTEAFF. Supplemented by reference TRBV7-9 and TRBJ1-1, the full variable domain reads DTGVSQNPRHKITKRGQNVTFRCDPISEHNRLYWYRQTLGQGPEFLTYFQNEAQLEKSRLLSDRFSAERPKGSFSTLEIQRTEQGDSAMYLCASSLIQGANTEAFFGQGTRLTVV.

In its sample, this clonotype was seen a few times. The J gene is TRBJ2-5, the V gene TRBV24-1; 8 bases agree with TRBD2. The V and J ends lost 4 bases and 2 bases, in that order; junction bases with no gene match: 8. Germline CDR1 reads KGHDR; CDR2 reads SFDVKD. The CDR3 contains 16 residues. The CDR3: CATSDFSGDGQETQYF. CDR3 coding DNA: TGTGCCACCAGTGACTTTAGCGGGGACGGACAAGAGACCCAGTACTTC.

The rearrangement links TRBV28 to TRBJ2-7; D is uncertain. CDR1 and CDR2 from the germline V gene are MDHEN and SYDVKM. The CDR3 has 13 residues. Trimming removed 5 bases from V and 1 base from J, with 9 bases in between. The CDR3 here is CASSEWVSYEQYF. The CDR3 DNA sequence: TGTGCCAGCAGTGAGTGGGTGTCCTACGAGCAGTACTTC.

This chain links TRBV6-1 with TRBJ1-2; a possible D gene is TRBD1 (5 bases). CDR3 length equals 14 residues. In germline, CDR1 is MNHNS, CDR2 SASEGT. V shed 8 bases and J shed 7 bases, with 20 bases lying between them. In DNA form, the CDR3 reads TGTGCCAGCCATCGGGGAGAAGGGACCTCTGGCTACACCTTC. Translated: CASHRGEGTSGYTF.

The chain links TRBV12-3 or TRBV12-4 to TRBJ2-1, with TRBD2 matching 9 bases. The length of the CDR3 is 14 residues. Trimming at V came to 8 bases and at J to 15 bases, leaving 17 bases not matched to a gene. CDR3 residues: CASSPPGASGVRFF. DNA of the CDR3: TGTGCCAGCTCACCACCGGGGGCTAGCGGGGTTCGGTTCTTC.

As DNA, the CDR3 is TGTGCCAGCTCACCACGATACGGGCAGGGCCAAGAGACCCAGTACTTC. Amino acids: CASSPRYGQGQETQYF. The chain has TRBV18 and TRBJ2-5, with D tentatively TRBD1 (5 bases). The V and J ends lost 1 base and 1 base respectively, with 13 bases between them. Germline CDR1 reads KGHSH; CDR2 reads LQKENI. This CDR3 comprises 16 residues.

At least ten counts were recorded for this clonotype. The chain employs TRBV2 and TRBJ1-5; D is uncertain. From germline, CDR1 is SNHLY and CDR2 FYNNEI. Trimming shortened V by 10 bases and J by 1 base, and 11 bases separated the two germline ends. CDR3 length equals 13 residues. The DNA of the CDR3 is TGTGCCACCAAAGGGTCGAGCAATCAGCCCCAGCATTTT. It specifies CATKGSSNQPQHF.

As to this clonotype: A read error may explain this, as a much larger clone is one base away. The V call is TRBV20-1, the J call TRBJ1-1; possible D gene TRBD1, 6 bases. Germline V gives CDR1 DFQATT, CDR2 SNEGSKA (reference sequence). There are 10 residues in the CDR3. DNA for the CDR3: TGCAGTGCTTGGGACACTGAAGCTCTCTTT. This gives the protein CSAWDTEALF.

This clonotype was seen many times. Here the CDR3 DNA reads TGTGCTAGTGGTTTGGCCCATCTCCTAGCGGGAGGTAGTTACGAGCAGTACTTC. This codes for CASGLAHLLAGGSYEQYF. This chain joins TRBV12-5 and TRBJ2-7; 11 bases fit TRBD2. Germline CDR1 and CDR2: LGHNT and FRNRAP. The CDR3 extends over 18 amino acids. J lost 4 bases, V lost 1 base, and 12 bases had no gene match.

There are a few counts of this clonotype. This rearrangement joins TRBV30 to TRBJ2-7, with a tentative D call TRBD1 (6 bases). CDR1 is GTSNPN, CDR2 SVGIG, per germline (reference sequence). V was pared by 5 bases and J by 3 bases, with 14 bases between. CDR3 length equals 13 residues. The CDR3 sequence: CAWSQGLNYEQYF. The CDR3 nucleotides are TGTGCCTGGTCACAGGGTTTGAACTACGAGCAGTACTTC.

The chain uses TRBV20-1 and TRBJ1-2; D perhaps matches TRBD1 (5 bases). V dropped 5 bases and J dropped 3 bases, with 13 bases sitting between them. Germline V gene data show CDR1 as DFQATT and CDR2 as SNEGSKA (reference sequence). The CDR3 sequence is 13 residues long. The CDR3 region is CSAGDSGDYGYTF. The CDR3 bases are TGCAGTGCTGGGGACTCGGGGGACTATGGCTACACCTTC.

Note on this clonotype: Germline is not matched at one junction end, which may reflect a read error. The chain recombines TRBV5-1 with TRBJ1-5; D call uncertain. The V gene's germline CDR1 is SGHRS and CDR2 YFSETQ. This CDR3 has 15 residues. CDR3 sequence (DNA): TGCGCCAGCAGCTTGAATGGTGGGAGCAATCAGCCCCCGCATTTT. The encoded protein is CASSLNGGSNQPPHF.

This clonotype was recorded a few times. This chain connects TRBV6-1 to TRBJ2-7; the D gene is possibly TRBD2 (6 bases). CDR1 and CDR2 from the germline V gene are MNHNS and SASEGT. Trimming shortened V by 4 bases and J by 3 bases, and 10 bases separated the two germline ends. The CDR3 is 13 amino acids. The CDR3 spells CASSAGVLYEQYF. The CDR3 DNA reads TGTGCCAGCAGTGCGGGGGTGCTCTACGAGCAGTACTTC.

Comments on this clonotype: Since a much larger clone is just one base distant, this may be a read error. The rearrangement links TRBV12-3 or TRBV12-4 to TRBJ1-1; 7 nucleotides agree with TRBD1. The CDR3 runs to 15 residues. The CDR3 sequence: CASSPTDRPNTGAFF. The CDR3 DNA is TGTGCCAGCAGTCCCACGGACAGGCCGAACACTGGAGCTTTCTTT.